These T cell receptor beta chains were read from a single sample in a study of T cells in Graves' hyperthyroidism and ophthalmopathy. MiXCR was run by TCRdb on the multiplex PCR reads, yielding one entry per CDR3 protein. Of roughly 740,000 distinct CDR3 sequences in the sample, roughly 17% were seen once. The sequenced sample was blood. Source of these receptors: a man in his late teens or twenties with Graves' hyperthyroidism. Both conserved end residues are part of each CDR3. The D gene is left open where the match is weak. Rows may omit the clone size; those that give it use once, few, many or a size class.

clone_size	d_call	j_call	v_call	cdr3_aa	cdr3_nt
few	TRBD1	TRBJ2-1	TRBV7-6	CASSLPGGADEQFF	TGTGCCAGCAGCTTACCAGGGGGCGCGGATGAGCAGTTCTTC
many	TRBD2	TRBJ2-5	TRBV7-9	CASNLGTTETQYF	TGTGCCAGCAACCTCGGGACTACCGAGACCCAGTACTTC
many	.	TRBJ2-1	TRBV28	CASSSSDPYNEQFF	TGTGCCAGCAGTTCCTCGGATCCCTACAATGAGCAGTTCTTC
.	.	TRBJ2-7	TRBV5-6	CASSLVLAVNGEQYF	TGTGCCAGCAGCTTGGTTTTGGCAGTAAACGGCGAGCAGTACTTC
.	TRBD1	TRBJ2-7	TRBV7-2	CASSLPGTGLRYEQYF	TGTGCCAGCAGCTTACCCGGGACAGGGCTCCGGTACGAGCAGTACTTC
.	TRBD2	TRBJ2-1	TRBV7-7	CASSFRREGQNEQFF	TGTGCCAGCAGCTTTCGGCGGGAGGGCCAGAATGAGCAGTTCTTC
few	TRBD2	TRBJ2-1	TRBV29-1	CSVAASSGEQFF	TGCAGCGTCGCCGCGAGTAGCGGGGAGCAGTTCTTC
few	TRBD1	TRBJ1-1	TRBV18	CASSPLGGGGSTEAFF	TGTGCCAGCTCACCCCTAGGAGGGGGCGGAAGCACTGAAGCTTTCTTT
few	.	TRBJ2-2	TRBV7-3	CASSQERTGTGELFF	TGTGCCAGCAGCCAAGAGCGTACGGGGACCGGGGAGCTGTTTTTT
many	.	TRBJ2-4	TRBV11-2	CASSLDARRAKNIQYF	TGTGCCAGCAGCTTAGATGCGAGAAGGGCCAAAAACATTCAGTACTTC
many	.	TRBJ1-1	TRBV7-2	CASRGLDTEAFF	TGTGCCAGCAGGGGGTTGGACACTGAAGCTTTCTTT
few	TRBD1	TRBJ2-7	TRBV20-1	CSARSRAGGSYEQYF	TGCAGTGCTAGATCACGGGCAGGGGGTTCCTACGAGCAGTACTTC
.	TRBD2	TRBJ2-1	TRBV28	CASEGGLAGGRGEQFF	TGTGCCAGCGAAGGCGGACTAGCGGGAGGGCGTGGTGAGCAGTTCTTC
.	TRBD2	TRBJ2-1	TRBV5-4	CASSVTSGSNEQFF	TGTGCCAGCAGCGTGACTAGCGGGAGTAATGAGCAGTTCTTC
many	TRBD2	TRBJ2-1	TRBV6-1	CASSGTSGRGDEQFF	TGTGCCAGCAGTGGAACTAGCGGGAGGGGCGATGAGCAGTTCTTC
many	.	TRBJ2-7	TRBV20-1	CSASLRPGGGYEQYF	TGCAGTGCTAGTCTTCGACCGGGGGGCGGGTACGAGCAGTACTTC
.	TRBD1	TRBJ1-2	TRBV7-9	CASSPPGQALYGYTF	TGTGCCAGCAGCCCACCGGGACAGGCGTTGTATGGCTACACCTTC
.	.	TRBJ2-1	TRBV28	CASSLFYSGNEQFF	TGTGCCAGCAGTTTATTCTACTCCGGGAATGAGCAGTTCTTC
few	.	TRBJ1-2	TRBV28	CASTLGGLGYTF	TGTGCCAGCACCTTGGGGGGACTCGGCTACACCTTC
.	.	TRBJ1-5	TRBV20-1	CSASWTEGDSQHF	TGCAGTGCTTCTTGGACAGAGGGTGATTCCCAGCATTTT
few	.	TRBJ2-1	TRBV12-3/TRBV12-4	CASSSPGTLPGYEQFF	TGTGCCAGCAGTTCTCCCGGGACCCTACCTGGGTATGAGCAGTTCTTC
few	.	TRBJ1-2	TRBV18	CASPEGSRGDYGYTF	TGTGCCAGCCCCGAAGGGAGCAGGGGAGACTATGGCTACACCTTC
few	.	TRBJ1-6	TRBV6-1	CASSAWTATNSPLHF	TGTGCCAGCAGTGCCTGGACAGCGACGAATTCACCCCTCCACTTT
.	TRBD2	TRBJ2-1	TRBV24-1	CATSDFGTSSYNEQFF	TGTGCCACCAGTGATTTTGGGACTAGCTCCTACAATGAGCAGTTCTTC
few	.	TRBJ2-6	TRBV9	CASSVAPGSDSGANVLTF	TGTGCCAGCAGCGTAGCTCCAGGGAGCGATTCTGGGGCCAACGTCCTGACTTTC
many	TRBD2	TRBJ2-1	TRBV28	CASSWKLAGAGNEQFF	TGTGCCAGCAGTTGGAAACTAGCGGGAGCGGGGAATGAGCAGTTCTTC
few	.	TRBJ2-2	TRBV28	CASSAPFTGELFF	TGTGCCAGCAGCGCCCCTTTCACCGGGGAGCTGTTTTTT
few	TRBD1	TRBJ2-7	TRBV12-3/TRBV12-4	CASSFRDSFHEQYF	TGTGCCAGCAGTTTCCGGGACAGTTTCCACGAGCAGTACTTC
many	.	TRBJ2-5	TRBV7-3	CASSPHHQETQYF	TGTGCCAGCAGCCCCCACCACCAAGAGACCCAGTACTTC
.	.	TRBJ2-7	TRBV14	CASSQDPTGYEQHF	TGTGCCAGCAGCCAAGACCCTACGGGGTACGAGCAGCACTTC
.	TRBD2	TRBJ2-1	TRBV7-2	CASSLVGLAVSSYNEQFF	TGTGCCAGCAGCTTAGTCGGACTAGCGGTTAGCTCCTACAATGAGCAGTTCTTC
many	.	TRBJ2-5	TRBV7-8	CASSLATRGETQYF	TGTGCCAGCAGCTTAGCAACCCGGGGGGAGACCCAGTACTTC
.	TRBD2	TRBJ2-1	TRBV4-2	CASSQEGLAVYNEQFF	TGTGCCAGCAGCCAAGAGGGTCTAGCGGTATACAATGAGCAGTTCTTC
many	.	TRBJ2-7	TRBV2	CASQQGLGEQYF	TGTGCCAGCCAGCAGGGGTTGGGGGAGCAGTACTTC
.	TRBD2	TRBJ2-6	TRBV7-2	CASSPILAGGSGSGANVLTF	TGTGCCAGCAGCCCCATTTTAGCGGGAGGTTCTGGCTCTGGGGCCAACGTCCTGACTTTC
.	.	TRBJ2-1	TRBV30	CAWSVLANSYNEQFF	TGTGCCTGGAGTGTGCTAGCGAACTCCTACAATGAGCAGTTCTTC
.	.	TRBJ1-4	TRBV18	CASSPILTGEKLFF	TGTGCCAGCTCACCAATTCTCACGGGCGAAAAACTGTTTTTT
.	.	TRBJ1-5	TRBV27	CASSLIGSAGLQPQHF	TGTGCCAGCAGTTTAATTGGGTCCGCAGGGCTTCAGCCCCAGCATTTT
few	TRBD2	TRBJ2-1	TRBV7-3	CGGYSGDTPSYNEQFF	TGTGGGGGGTATAGCGGGGACACACCATCCTACAATGAGCAGTTCTTC
few	.	TRBJ2-3	TRBV7-2	CASSSTVVWPDTQYF	TGTGCCAGCAGCTCGACGGTGGTGTGGCCAGATACGCAGTATTTT
.	.	TRBJ2-7	TRBV20-1	CSTSRERAYEQYF	TGCAGTACTAGCCGGGAGAGGGCCTACGAGCAGTACTTC
few	TRBD1	TRBJ1-2	TRBV29-1	CSTGQAYGYTF	TGCAGTACCGGACAGGCTTATGGCTACACCTTC
few	TRBD2	TRBJ2-3	TRBV5-4	CASREAGARADTQYF	TGTGCCAGCAGGGAAGCGGGAGCCCGCGCAGATACGCAGTATTTT
.	.	TRBJ1-4	TRBV5-1	CASSHGSLIGEKLFF	TGCGCCAGCAGCCACGGTAGTTTGATAGGTGAAAAACTGTTTTTT
many	.	TRBJ2-7	TRBV12-3/TRBV12-4	CASSDTYYEQYF	TGTGCCAGCAGCGACACCTACTACGAGCAGTACTTC
few	TRBD1	TRBJ2-2	TRBV4-2	CASSQDGTANTGELFF	TGTGCCAGCAGCCAAGACGGGACAGCGAACACCGGGGAGCTGTTTTTT